The 23 T cell receptor beta chains reported below all come from one sample, sequenced in a study of identical twins. TCRdb re-called the 5' RACE reads through MiXCR, storing one row per CDR3 protein. The table shows 200,000 to 250,000 distinct CDR3 sequences, with over 9.5% occurring only once. This same sample was also taken into another study, of yellow fever vaccine responses in identical twins.

Sequencing was carried out using memory (CD45RO+) T cells sorted from blood. The receptors were sampled from a woman between 18 and 29 years old in good health.

This clonotype was seen a handful of times. The chain carries TRBV29-1 and TRBJ1-2; TRBD1 aligns across 9 bases. This CDR3 is built from 13 residues. Trimming cost V 7 bases and J 4 bases; bases outside gene matches: 7. The germline CDR1 and CDR2 sequences are SQVTM and ANQGSEA. CDR3: CSARPGQGYGYTF. The DNA of the CDR3 is TGCAGCGCAAGACCGGGACAGGGCTATGGCTACACCTTC.

This clonotype was counted only a few times. The rearrangement links TRBV12-3 or TRBV12-4 to TRBJ1-5, with TRBD1 as a possible D gene (5 bases). The ends were cut back, 2 bases at V and 3 bases at J, with 8 bases in the middle. The CDR3 spans 14 residues. The CDR3 region is CASSLLGANQPQHF. The CDR3 DNA sequence: TGTGCCAGCAGTTTACTCGGGGCCAATCAGCCCCAGCATTTT.

This clonotype was seen repeatedly, ten times or more. The chain is built from TRBV7-9 and TRBJ1-4; a weak D match, TRBD1 (6 bases). CDR3 size: 13 residues. CDR1 is SEHNR, CDR2 FQNEAQ, per germline (reference sequence). V lost 7 bases to trimming and J lost 7 bases, with 13 bases between them. The CDR3 loop is CASNRGRTEKLFF. As DNA, the CDR3 is TGTGCCAGCAACCGGGGGCGCACTGAAAAACTGTTTTTT.

This clonotype was detected a few times. One end of the junction is discordant with germline, which a read error may explain. This chain uses TRBV6-2 or TRBV6-3 with TRBJ2-7, with 8 bases matching TRBD1. This CDR3 region has 11 residues. Germline CDR1 MNHEY, CDR2 SVGEGT. The CDR3 nucleotides read TGTGCCAGCAGCCAGGGAGGACAGGGTCTCTTC. This gives the protein CASSQGGQGLF.

This clonotype was seen only a few times. A read error may produce the germline difference seen at one junction end. The chain is built from TRBV25-1 and TRBJ1-2, with D tentatively TRBD1 (6 bases). Germline values: CDR1 MGHDK, CDR2 SYGVNS. The CDR3 spans 14 residues. The CDR3 reads CASSEAGSRGYRDF. The DNA for the CDR3 is TGTGCCAGCAGTGAGGCAGGGTCCAGGGGTTACCGGGACTTC.

The table lists this clonotype with many counts. This chain uses TRBV5-1 with TRBJ2-6; D possibly corresponds to TRBD2 (6 bases). Trimming stripped 0 bases from V and 1 base from J, with 8 bases between. Germline V gene sequence: CDR1 SGHRS, CDR2 YFSETQ. This CDR3 comprises 16 residues. CDR3 bases: TGCGCCAGCAGCTTGGAAGGGAGGTCTGGGGCCAACGTCCTGACTTTC. Residues: CASSLEGRSGANVLTF.

A few counts support this clonotype. An end of the junction differs from the germline gene, which may be a read error. The V call is TRBV7-7, the J call TRBJ2-3, with 8 bases matching TRBD1. The CDR3 is 14 amino acids. Germline CDR1 reads SSHAT; CDR2 reads FNYEAQ (reference sequence). For the CDR3, the DNA is TGTGCTAGCAGCCGACAGGGGACCACAGATACGCAGTATTTT. Translation gives CASSRQGTTDTQYF.

The chain uses TRBV12-3 or TRBV12-4 and TRBJ2-6; D is undetermined. CDR3 size: 15 residues. Trimming left V 5 bases short and J 0 bases short, with 8 bases between. This CDR3 is CASSRSSSGANVLTF. The CDR3 nucleotides read TGTGCCAGCAGTAGATCTTCCTCTGGGGCCAACGTCCTGACTTTC.

This clonotype has a handful of counts. V and J are TRBV7-2 and TRBJ2-5, with TRBD2 matching over 13 bases. Germline CDR1 and CDR2: SGHTA and FQGNSA. CDR3 length: 16 amino acids. Trimming took 5 bases from V and 6 from J; bases not matched to a gene: 9. This CDR3 is CASSLTSGGAPQTQYF. CDR3 sequence (DNA): TGTGCCAGCAGCCTAACTAGCGGGGGGGCCCCGCAGACCCAGTACTTC.

This clonotype came up a few times. This chain links TRBV28 with TRBJ2-1; 14 bases align to TRBD2. V was clipped by 2 bases and J by 6 bases; unmatched bases: 6. The CDR3 is 17 amino acids. Germline V CDR1 and CDR2: MDHEN, SYDVKM. CDR3 in DNA: TGTGCCAGCAGTTTACGACTCGGGACTAGCGGGGGCAATGAGCAGTTCTTC. Its translation is CASSLRLGTSGGNEQFF.

This clonotype was observed many times. The chain links TRBV5-6 to TRBJ1-5, with D possibly TRBD1 on 5 matching bases. The CDR3 has 14 residues. Trimming pared 4 bases from V and 4 bases from J, leaving 12 bases between. Germline values: CDR1 SGHDT, CDR2 YYEEEE. The CDR3 spells CASSDGARNQPQHF. The DNA for the CDR3 is TGTGCCAGCAGCGACGGGGCCCGAAATCAGCCCCAGCATTTT. Together with reference TRBV5-6 and TRBJ1-5, the CDR3 gives the full variable domain: DAGVTQSPTHLIKTRGQQVTLRCSPKSGHDTVSWYQQALGQGPQFIFQYYEEEERQRGNFPDRFSGHQFPNYSSELNVNALLLGDSALYLCASSDGARNQPQHFGDGTRLSIL.

The chain employs TRBV6-2 or TRBV6-3 and TRBJ2-1; D is unresolved. There are 15 residues in the CDR3. The V gene's germline CDR1 is MNHEY and CDR2 SVGEGT. V dropped 2 bases and J dropped 2 bases, with 10 bases sitting between them. The CDR3 nucleotides read TGTGCCAGCAGTTACCCGCCCCTCGCCTACAATGAGCAGTTCTTC. Its protein is CASSYPPLAYNEQFF.

The chain has TRBV28 and TRBJ2-2, with 10 bases matching TRBD2. The CDR3 spans 17 residues. Per germline, CDR1 MDHEN and CDR2 SYDVKM. The V and J ends lost 3 bases and 2 bases, in that order; junction bases with no gene match: 6. In DNA form, the CDR3 reads TGTGCCAGCAGTTTCCCAGGACTAGCGGAAAACACCGGGGAGCTGTTTTTT. Translating it yields CASSFPGLAENTGELFF.

A few counts support this clonotype. V and J are TRBV28 and TRBJ2-7; 7 nucleotides agree with TRBD1. This CDR3 has 16 amino acids. The V gene's germline CDR1 is MDHEN and CDR2 SYDVKM. Trimming cost V 2 bases and J 0 bases; bases outside gene matches: 7. The chain's CDR3 is CASSLRLGQSSYEQYF. CDR3 coding DNA: TGTGCCAGCAGTTTACGTCTGGGACAGAGCTCCTACGAGCAGTACTTC.

This chain joins TRBV7-2 and TRBJ2-3, with 12 bases aligning to TRBD2. J lost 3 bases, V lost 3 bases, and 4 bases had no gene match. This CDR3 region has 16 residues. The germline gives CDR1 SGHTA, CDR2 FQGNSA. The CDR3 bases are TGTGCCAGCAGCTTGACTAGCGGGAGTATGACAGATACGCAGTATTTT. Its protein is CASSLTSGSMTDTQYF.

This chain joins TRBV5-1 and TRBJ1-1; D is possibly TRBD1 (6 bases). The CDR3 contains 13 residues. Germline V gene data show CDR1 as SGHRS and CDR2 as YFSETQ. Trimming cost V 4 bases and J 1 base, with 8 bases left between them. CDR3 in DNA: TGCGCCAGCAGCAGGACAGAGAACACTGAAGCTTTCTTT. Translated: CASSRTENTEAFF.

This clonotype was picked up many times. The CDR3 region has the DNA TGTGCCAGCAGCTACGACAAAGGGACTATCGCGATCAATGAGCAGTTCTTC. Translation gives CASSYDKGTIAINEQFF. The J gene is TRBJ2-1, the V gene TRBV7-9; TRBD2 matches 7 bases. Germline V lookup: CDR1 SEHNR, CDR2 FQNEAQ (reference sequence). J lost 6 bases, V lost 4 bases, and 15 bases had no gene match. The CDR3 has 17 residues.

This clonotype was seen more than once but under ten times. The chain links TRBV5-8 to TRBJ1-2, with D maybe TRBD1 (5 bases). Germline assignment: CDR1 SGHTS and CDR2 YDEGEE. Trimming left V 0 bases short and J 5 bases short, with 8 bases between. This CDR3 has 13 residues. The CDR3, as DNA: TGTGCCAGCAGCTTGGTGGGGACGTATGGCTACACCTTC. Translating it yields CASSLVGTYGYTF.

This clonotype was counted many times. The genes are TRBV7-9 and TRBJ2-5, with a tentative D call TRBD2 (5 bases). The length of the CDR3 is 15 residues. The V end was cut by 3 bases, the J end by 10 bases, with 21 bases between. Germline CDR1 and CDR2: SEHNR and FQNEAQ (reference sequence). In DNA, the CDR3 is TGTGCCAGCAGCTTCTCGGCCTCCCATCCCGGGGACCAGTACTTC. The encoded protein is CASSFSASHPGDQYF.

V is TRBV30 and J is TRBJ2-7; a weak D match, TRBD1 (6 bases). Trimming left V 3 bases short and J 1 base short, with 13 bases between. Germline-derived CDR1 and CDR2 are GTSNPN and SVGIG (reference sequence). The CDR3 length is 14 residues. The CDR3 loop reads CAWRGQGWSYEQYF. DNA for the CDR3: TGTGCCTGGAGGGGGCAGGGGTGGTCCTACGAGCAGTACTTC.

This clonotype appeared a few times. In DNA, the CDR3 is TGTGCCAGCAGTCAGGACAGGTCCGGAAAGCAGTTCTTC. As protein: CASSQDRSGKQFF. The rearrangement uses TRBV11-2 and TRBJ2-1, with 7 bases lining up with TRBD1. After removal of 6 bases from V and 11 bases from J, the junction contained 10 bases not matched to a gene. The CDR3 has 13 amino acids. The germline V gene encodes CDR1 SGHAT and CDR2 FQNNGV.

This clonotype was seen ten or more times. The chain has TRBV28 and TRBJ1-5; D remains ambiguous. Germline-derived CDR1 and CDR2 are MDHEN and SYDVKM. V gave up 6 bases and J gave up 2 bases, with 14 bases separating them. This CDR3 has 15 residues. DNA for the CDR3: TGTGCCAGCAGCCAATATCGAGGAGGCAATCAGCCCCAGCATTTT. Its protein product is CASSQYRGGNQPQHF.

The sample holds a few counts of this clonotype. This chain uses TRBV6-6 with TRBJ1-2; TRBD1 matches at 7 bases. The CDR3 runs to 12 residues. Germline V gene data show CDR1 as MNHNY and CDR2 as SVGAGI (reference sequence). V was pared by 6 bases and J by 9 bases, with 7 bases of the junction left unmatched. In DNA, the CDR3 is TGTGCCAGCAGCATAGACAGGGCGAGCTACACCTTC. It is translated as CASSIDRASYTF.